In its sample, the clone carrying this T cell receptor beta chain was seen once. In the original analysis: Cell counts per sample came from amplifying reference gene primers. Only in-frame clones appear in the TCRdb table, and some are missing; sequencing was by immunoSEQ multiplex PCR. From that table come the V and J calls and clone size; the DNA was used to work out D and trimming. The sample lists 250,000 or so clones, more than 70% occurring once. The sample is drawn from a study of blood T cell repertoires in COVID-19. Study context: Samples representing acute and convalescent COVID-19 were sourced from the United States, Italy and Spain. Sources were T cells, B-cell-depleted T cells, or PBMCs; the material itself was cDNA or gDNA.

This CDR3 region has 15 residues. Germline CDR1 MNHEY, CDR2 SVGAGI. V shed 0 bases and J 8 bases; nucleotides not matched to a gene: 3. This chain uses TRBV6-5 with TRBJ1-6; TRBD1 matches at 8 bases. The sequence was obtained from a woman in her sixties or seventies with acute or convalescent COVID-19. Source material: peripheral blood. The DNA of the CDR3 is TGTGCCAGCAGTTACTCCGGGACAGGCTATTCACCCCTCCACTTT. Translation: CASSYSGTGYSPLHF.